The 30 T cell receptor beta chains given below trace back to one sample, sequenced in a study of shared clonotypes between healthy human individuals. Clones were sequenced by immunoSEQ multiplex PCR, and TCRdb holds only the in-frame ones, with some missing. The repertoire holds about 960,000 clones, with about three quarters as singletons. The sequenced sample consisted of memory CD4+ T cells sorted from blood. Subset here: CD45RA-negative fraction. These receptors originate from a man younger than 30 in good health.

In its sample, this clone was seen many times. The chain joins TRBV2 to TRBJ1-1, with 8 bases that match TRBD1. The V and J ends lost 4 bases and 5 bases, in that order; junction bases with no gene match: 6. The CDR3 is 14 residues long. Germline V lookup: CDR1 SNHLY, CDR2 FYNNEI. CDR3 in DNA: TGTGCCAGCAGTGGGCAGGGGGCAGGGACTGAAGCTTTCTTT. Residues: CASSGQGAGTEAFF.

V is TRBV5-8 and J is TRBJ2-7, with no clear D. CDR1 is SGHTS and CDR2 is YDEGEE in the germline V gene. CDR3 length: 14 amino acids. V was shortened by 0 bases and J by 2 bases, with 9 bases between the two germline ends. The CDR3 loop reads CASSLGSGPYEQYF. As DNA, the CDR3 is TGTGCCAGCAGCTTGGGTTCAGGCCCCTACGAGCAGTACTTC.

The rearrangement uses TRBV19 and TRBJ1-1; the match to TRBD1 covers 9 bases. The CDR3 spans 14 residues. Germline V CDR1 and CDR2: LNHDA, SQIVND (reference sequence). J lost 5 bases, V lost 1 base, and 2 bases had no gene match. CDR3 amino acids: CASSIGTGVTEAFF. CDR3 DNA sequence: TGTGCCAGTAGTATAGGGACAGGGGTAACTGAAGCTTTCTTT.

The V and J genes are TRBV19 and TRBJ2-7; D call uncertain. CDR1 is LNHDA and CDR2 is SQIVND in the germline V gene (reference sequence). The CDR3 consists of 14 residues. V was trimmed by 6 bases and J by 0 bases, leaving 12 bases between them. This CDR3 reads CASSEAGPSYEQYF. Here the CDR3 DNA reads TGTGCCAGTAGCGAGGCAGGTCCCTCCTACGAGCAGTACTTC.

The gene calls are TRBV7-2 and TRBJ1-5; TRBD1 matches 10 bases. Germline V gives CDR1 SGHTA, CDR2 FQGNSA. This CDR3 region has 18 residues. Unmatched junction bases numbered 19, after V lost 5 bases and J lost 9 bases. In nucleotides, the CDR3 is TGTGCCAGCAGCCAAAATTTGAGCCGGGACAGGGGTCTCCGGCCCCAGCATTTT. It is translated as CASSQNLSRDRGLRPQHF.

The table lists this clone with many counts. CDR3 nucleotides: TGTGCCAGCAGCTTACCCGGGACTGAAGCTTTCTTT. Its protein is CASSLPGTEAFF. The V and J genes are TRBV7-9 and TRBJ1-1; D gene uncertain. CDR1 and CDR2 from the germline V gene are SEHNR and FQNEAQ (reference sequence). V lost 2 bases and J lost 5, with 6 bases in between. This CDR3 has 12 amino acids.

The CDR3, as DNA: TGCGCCAGCAGCTTGGGGGCAGGCTCTAATGAAAAACTGTTTTTT. This encodes CASSLGAGSNEKLFF. The V call is TRBV5-1, the J call TRBJ1-4; D gene ambiguous. Germline V gives CDR1 SGHRS, CDR2 YFSETQ. This CDR3 spans 15 amino acids. V dropped 0 bases and J dropped 3 bases, with 9 bases sitting between them.

In its sample, this clone was seen a few times. The chain has TRBV5-1 and TRBJ1-6, with D unresolved. Germline assignment: CDR1 SGHRS and CDR2 YFSETQ. The CDR3 length is 14 residues. V lost 0 bases, J lost 9 bases, and 10 bases lay in between. CDR3 sequence reads: CASSLGEIGSPLHF. The CDR3 DNA reads TGCGCCAGCAGCTTGGGGGAGATAGGTTCACCCCTCCACTTT. The whole variable domain, remainder taken from reference TRBV5-1 and TRBJ1-6, is KAGVTQTPRYLIKTRGQQVTLSCSPISGHRSVSWYQQTPGQGLQFLFEYFSETQRNKGNFPGRFSGRQFSNSRSEMNVSTLELGDSALYLCASSLGEIGSPLHFGNGTRLTVT.

This chain uses TRBV30 with TRBJ2-5; 7 nucleotides align to TRBD2. The J call could be wrong; TRBJ2-7 is a better fit for the DNA end. This CDR3 contains 14 residues. Germline values: CDR1 GTSNPN, CDR2 SVGIG (reference sequence). CDR3: CAWSGGSVSYEQYF. The DNA of the CDR3 is TGTGCCTGGAGTGGCGGGAGCGTTTCCTACGAGCAGTACTTC.

J is TRBJ1-6 and V is TRBV27, with D unresolved. Trimming stripped 7 bases from V and 5 bases from J, with 9 bases between. Germline assignment: CDR1 MNHEY and CDR2 SMNVEV (reference sequence). The CDR3 is 13 amino acids. The CDR3 loop is CASNNRDNSPLHF. CDR3 sequence (DNA): TGTGCCAGCAATAATAGGGATAATTCACCCCTCCACTTT.

As for this clone: The same CDR3 can be traced to other DNA sequences in this sample. V usage is TRBV9 and J usage is TRBJ1-5, with 7 positions matching TRBD1. From germline, CDR1 is SGDLS and CDR2 YYNGEE. V shed 4 bases and J 7 bases; nucleotides not matched to a gene: 8. The CDR3 is 14 residues long. The CDR3 here is CASSPRQGSQPQHF. The CDR3 DNA reads as TGTGCCAGCAGCCCACGACAGGGTTCGCAGCCCCAGCATTTT.

This clone was seen just once. The chain joins TRBV4-1 to TRBJ1-2; the match to TRBD1 covers 9 bases. Germline V gene data show CDR1 as MGHRA and CDR2 as YSYEKL. J gave up 8 bases and V 0 bases, and 7 bases lay outside the gene matches. The CDR3 has 15 residues. The CDR3 loop is CASSQEGQGNFGYTF. CDR3 in DNA: TGCGCCAGCAGCCAAGAAGGACAGGGGAATTTCGGCTACACCTTC.

This sequence joins TRBV10-3 and TRBJ2-7, with 10 bases that match TRBD2. The CDR3 runs to 15 residues. Per the germline V gene, CDR1 is ENHRY and CDR2 is SYGVKD. Losses at the gene ends were 2 bases for V and 3 bases for J; bases not matched to a gene: 4. The CDR3 nucleotides read TGTGCCATCAGTGAGGGACTAGCGGAACACTACGAGCAGTACTTC. Translated: CAISEGLAEHYEQYF.

The chain uses TRBV20-1 and TRBJ2-3; D not resolved. The CDR3 sequence is 11 residues long. Germline CDR1 and CDR2: DFQATT and SNEGSKA (reference sequence). The V end was cut by 3 bases, the J end by 5 bases, with 6 bases between. The CDR3 is CSASLVDTQYF. CDR3 nucleotide sequence: TGCAGTGCTAGTTTGGTAGATACGCAGTATTTT.

The genes are TRBV18 and TRBJ2-7, with D perhaps TRBD1 or TRBD2 (5 bases each). V was shortened by 6 bases and J by 3 bases, with 21 bases between the two germline ends. This CDR3 spans 16 amino acids. CDR1 KGHSH and CDR2 LQKENI come from the germline V gene. This chain's CDR3 is CASSEPRGRSYYEQYF. The CDR3 bases are TGTGCCAGCTCGGAACCCCGGGGCAGGTCCTACTACGAGCAGTACTTC.

With regard to this clone: A single base separates this from a much larger clone, so it may be a read error. This sample also contains other DNA sequences that code for the same CDR3. The chain recombines TRBV19 with TRBJ2-7, with no clear D. V was clipped by 3 bases and J by 0 bases, with 6 bases between them. The V gene's germline CDR1 is LNHDA and CDR2 SQIVND (reference sequence). This CDR3 is 13 amino acids long. Here the CDR3 DNA reads TGTGCCAGTAGTATCCCCGGCTCCTACGAGCAGTACTTC. Translating it yields CASSIPGSYEQYF.

This chain joins TRBV5-4 and TRBJ1-2; no definite D call. The CDR3 covers 15 residues. V was clipped by 2 bases and J by 1 base, with 12 bases between them. Germline loops: CDR1 SGHNT, CDR2 YYREEE (reference sequence). CDR3 bases: TGTGCCAGCAGCTTTGGGCCAGGCTTTAACTATGGCTACACCTTC. Translating it yields CASSFGPGFNYGYTF.

The CDR3 nucleotides are TGTGCCAGCTCACCCCAGCGGGGTATCACAGATACGCAGTATTTT. This gives the protein CASSPQRGITDTQYF. The V call is TRBV18, the J call TRBJ2-3, with 7 bases lining up with TRBD2. This CDR3 spans 15 amino acids. With 3 bases clipped from V and 2 bases from J, the junction kept 5 bases outside the gene matches. The V gene's germline CDR1 is KGHSH and CDR2 LQKENI.

The rearrangement links TRBV2 to TRBJ2-5; D might be TRBD1 (7 bases). V dropped 4 bases and J dropped 7 bases, with 10 bases sitting between them. This CDR3 is built from 12 residues. Germline V gives CDR1 SNHLY, CDR2 FYNNEI. This CDR3 reads CASSGQGGTQYF. The CDR3 bases are TGTGCCAGCAGTGGTCAGGGGGGGACCCAGTACTTC.

Many counts were recorded for this clone. Other nucleotide sequences in the sample specify the same CDR3. The chain combines TRBV15 with TRBJ2-2; no clear D. Trimming took off 0 bases at V and 1 base at J, with 12 bases between the two ends. CDR1 LNHNV and CDR2 YYDKDF come from the germline V gene (reference sequence). The CDR3 contains 17 residues. The CDR3 loop reads CATSRDRDIQNTGELFF. The CDR3, as DNA: TGTGCCACCAGCAGAGATCGCGACATTCAGAACACCGGGGAGCTGTTTTTT.

J is TRBJ2-2 and V is TRBV23-1; D might be TRBD1 (6 bases). TRBV23-1 belongs to the ORF category, with a function that is uncertain. CDR3 length: 13 amino acids. Trimming took 6 bases from V and 6 from J, leaving 11 bases between them. The CDR3 bases are TGCGCCAGCAGAAACAGGGATTCCGGGGAGCTGTTTTTT. It codes for CASRNRDSGELFF.

In regard to this clone: The sample holds other DNA sequences that translate to the same CDR3. The chain links TRBV9 to TRBJ1-2, with D uncertain. The CDR3 runs to 12 residues. Germline V lookup: CDR1 SGDLS, CDR2 YYNGEE. V lost 4 bases, J lost 4 bases, and 8 bases lay in between. The CDR3 loop is CASSPAGYGYTF. CDR3 bases: TGTGCCAGCAGCCCAGCCGGCTATGGCTACACCTTC.

CDR3 sequence (DNA): TGTGCCAGCAGCGCCCGGGACAATTCACCCCTCCACTTT. Protein sequence: CASSARDNSPLHF. This chain links TRBV9 with TRBJ1-6; tentatively, D is TRBD1 (5 bases). V dropped 3 bases and J dropped 7 bases, with 8 bases sitting between them. Germline lookup yields CDR1 SGDLS and CDR2 YYNGEE. The CDR3 contains 13 residues.

This rearrangement joins TRBV2 to TRBJ2-7; 8 nucleotides agree with TRBD1. Germline V lookup: CDR1 SNHLY, CDR2 FYNNEI. CDR3 size: 15 residues. Trimming removed 4 bases from V and 2 bases from J; junction bases left unmatched: 7. The CDR3 reads CASSAGQGAPYEQYF. In DNA, the CDR3 is TGTGCCAGCAGTGCGGGGCAGGGGGCCCCCTACGAGCAGTACTTC.

The V call is TRBV27, the J call TRBJ2-7; 8 nucleotides match TRBD1. With V trimmed by 2 bases and J by 4 bases, 7 bases remained unmatched. The CDR3 loop spans 15 amino acids. The germline gives CDR1 MNHEY, CDR2 SMNVEV (reference sequence). The DNA of the CDR3 is TGTGCCAGCAGTTTAACAGGACAGGGTCATTACGAGCAGTACTTC. Its protein product is CASSLTGQGHYEQYF.

The chain carries TRBV5-1 and TRBJ2-5, with D tentatively TRBD2 (6 bases). This CDR3 comprises 14 residues. CDR1 and CDR2 from the germline V gene are SGHRS and YFSETQ. Deletions cut 4 bases from V and 2 bases from J, with 12 bases between. Here the CDR3 DNA reads TGCGCCAGCAGCCGGGACGGGGGACAAGAGACCCAGTACTTC. Translating it yields CASSRDGGQETQYF.

The chain couples TRBV5-1 to TRBJ2-1; D is unresolved. V lost 3 bases, J lost 4 bases, and 2 bases lay in between. The CDR3 loop spans 11 amino acids. CDR1 SGHRS and CDR2 YFSETQ come from the germline V gene. CDR3: CASSSYNEQFF. The CDR3 region has the DNA TGCGCCAGCAGCTCATACAATGAGCAGTTCTTC. The full variable domain, rest sourced from reference TRBV5-1 and TRBJ2-1, is KAGVTQTPRYLIKTRGQQVTLSCSPISGHRSVSWYQQTPGQGLQFLFEYFSETQRNKGNFPGRFSGRQFSNSRSEMNVSTLELGDSALYLCASSSYNEQFFGPGTRLTVL.

This chain uses TRBV6-6 with TRBJ1-2, with 8 nucleotides matching TRBD1. CDR3 length: 14 amino acids. The V gene end was trimmed by 2 bases and the J gene end by 8 bases; junction bases not matched to a gene: 7. The germline V gene has CDR1 MNHNY and CDR2 SVGAGI (reference sequence). The CDR3 DNA sequence: TGTGCCAGCAGTTACGACAGGACAGGGAAAGGCTACACCTTC. It encodes CASSYDRTGKGYTF.

The genes are TRBV6-1 and TRBJ1-1, with 9 bases fitting TRBD1. CDR1 and CDR2 (germline): MNHNS, SASEGT. There are 13 residues in the CDR3. V was clipped by 4 bases and J by 11 bases; unmatched bases: 8. CDR3: CASSVGTGFKAFF. The DNA of the CDR3 is TGTGCCAGCAGTGTGGGGACAGGGTTCAAGGCTTTCTTT.

The chain joins TRBV6-5 to TRBJ1-1, with TRBD1 matching 10 bases. The CDR3 totals 15 residues. Germline lookup yields CDR1 MNHEY and CDR2 SVGAGI. V dropped 6 bases and J dropped 4; count of bases not matched to a gene: 8. The CDR3 spells CASRGGDRGSTEAFF. CDR3 in DNA: TGTGCCAGCAGGGGGGGGGACAGGGGAAGCACTGAAGCTTTCTTT.